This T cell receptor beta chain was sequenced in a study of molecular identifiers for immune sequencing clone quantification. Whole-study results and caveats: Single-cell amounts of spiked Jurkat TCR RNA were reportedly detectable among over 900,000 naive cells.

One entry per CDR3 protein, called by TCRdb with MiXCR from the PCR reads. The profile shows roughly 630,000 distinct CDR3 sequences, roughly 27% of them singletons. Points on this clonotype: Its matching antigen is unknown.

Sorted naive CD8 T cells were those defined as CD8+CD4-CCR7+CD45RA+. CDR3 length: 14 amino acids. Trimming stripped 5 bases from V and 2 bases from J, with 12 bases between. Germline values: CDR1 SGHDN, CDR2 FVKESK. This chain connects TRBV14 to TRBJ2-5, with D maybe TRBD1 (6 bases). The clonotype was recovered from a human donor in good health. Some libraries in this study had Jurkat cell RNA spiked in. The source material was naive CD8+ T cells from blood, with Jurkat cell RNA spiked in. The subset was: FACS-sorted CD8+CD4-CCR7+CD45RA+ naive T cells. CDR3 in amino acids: CASSLRTAQETQYF. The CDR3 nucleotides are TGTGCCAGCAGCTTACGGACAGCTCAAGAGACCCAGTACTTC.